The 17 T cell receptor beta chains below come from one sample, sequenced in a study of glioma-infiltrating T cells. TCR alpha and beta CDR3 regions were amplified from RNA using iRepertoire nested multiplex PCR. One entry per CDR3 protein results from TCRdb running MiXCR on the multiplex PCR reads. The sample records 100,000 to 150,000 distinct CDR3 sequences, 24% being singletons. The sequenced sample consisted of glioma tissue, nonneoplastic brain tissue, or PBMCs (not recorded which). The receptor source for this set is a human donor with low-grade glioma or glioblastoma, undergoing nonglioma brain surgery, or in good health (not recorded which).

This rearrangement joins TRBV29-1 to TRBJ2-3; unclear D gene. The length of the CDR3 is 12 residues. V was clipped by 4 bases and J by 2 bases, with 7 bases between them. From germline, CDR1 is SQVTM and CDR2 ANQGSEA. CDR3 in amino acids: CSVGQNTDTQYF. The CDR3 DNA is TGCAGCGTTGGACAAAACACAGATACGCAGTATTTT.

CDR3 protein: CAADSASTPTGELFF. The CDR3 DNA is TGTGCCGCTGACTCAGCGTCAACACCCACCGGGGAGCTGTTTTTT. The chain joins TRBV2 to TRBJ2-2; D ambiguous. The CDR3 covers 15 residues. Germline loops: CDR1 SNHLY, CDR2 FYNNEI. V dropped 11 bases and J dropped 4 bases, with 20 bases sitting between them.

The chain combines TRBV7-9 with TRBJ2-5; 12 bases are shared with TRBD2. The CDR3 spans 17 residues. V shed 5 bases and J 4 bases; nucleotides not matched to a gene: 11. Germline values: CDR1 SEHNR, CDR2 FQNEAQ (reference sequence). DNA of the CDR3: TGTGCCAGCAGCCCTCTTGGGGGGGGACTAGCGGGAGAGACCCAGTACTTC. This sequence encodes CASSPLGGGLAGETQYF.

The chain combines TRBV20-1 with TRBJ1-2, with D unresolved. Germline values: CDR1 DFQATT, CDR2 SNEGSKA (reference sequence). Trimming left V 0 bases short and J 7 bases short, with 3 bases between. The CDR3 sequence is 10 residues long. The CDR3 DNA sequence: TGCAGTGCTAGAGAAGGTGGCTACACCTTC. Translating it yields CSAREGGYTF.

This clonotype has more than one count but fewer than ten. The chain has TRBV11-2 and TRBJ2-2, with D unresolved. Germline V CDR1 and CDR2: SGHAT, FQNNGV. This CDR3 spans 13 amino acids. Trimming removed 1 base from V and 7 bases from J, with 7 bases in between. CDR3 loop: CASSLGSLGELFF. The CDR3 nucleotides are TGTGCCAGCAGCTTAGGCTCCCTCGGGGAGCTGTTTTTT.

This clonotype was counted at least ten times. The chain recombines TRBV7-6 with TRBJ2-2; D gene uncertain. Trimming shortened V by 1 base and J by 0 bases, and 9 bases separated the two germline ends. The CDR3 loop spans 16 amino acids. Germline V gives CDR1 SGHVS, CDR2 FNYEAQ. In DNA, the CDR3 is TGTGCCAGCAGCTTAGGTTCCCTAGCGAACACCGGGGAGCTGTTTTTT. Translating gives CASSLGSLANTGELFF. Full variable domain (missing parts from reference TRBV7-6 and TRBJ2-2): GAGVSQSPRYKVTKRGQDVALRCDPISGHVSLYWYRQALGQGPEFLTYFNYEAQQDKSGLPNDRFSAERPEGSISTLTIQRTEQRDSAMYRCASSLGSLANTGELFFGEGSRLTVL.

Concerning this clonotype: A read error is possible here, since a much larger clone lies one base away. DNA for the CDR3: TGTGCCGGGTTGCAGGTGCAGGGTGAAACCCACGAGCAGTACGTC. Amino acid sequence: CAGLQVQGETHEQYV. This chain uses TRBV28 with TRBJ2-7; D might be TRBD1 (5 bases). V gave up 11 bases and J gave up 5 bases, with 25 bases separating them. Germline assignment: CDR1 MDHEN and CDR2 SYDVKM. The CDR3 has 15 residues.

This clonotype was detected a few times. The chain is built from TRBV2 and TRBJ2-3; 7 bases match TRBD2. There are 14 residues in the CDR3. V was pared by 7 bases and J by 4 bases, with 8 bases of the junction left unmatched. Germline CDR1 is SNHLY and CDR2 is FYNNEI. CDR3 in DNA: TGTGCCAGCACCATGACTAGCACCCCAGATACGCAGTATTTT. Encoded protein: CASTMTSTPDTQYF.

A few counts support this clonotype. This chain connects TRBV7-9 to TRBJ2-3, with unresolved D. CDR1 and CDR2 from the germline V gene are SEHNR and FQNEAQ (reference sequence). V was clipped by 2 bases and J by 1 base, with 7 bases between them. This CDR3 is built from 14 residues. The CDR3 sequence is CASSLTTGTDTQYF. The CDR3 coding sequence is TGTGCCAGCAGCTTAACTACCGGCACAGATACGCAGTATTTT.

This clonotype was counted a few times. The chain has TRBV3-1 and TRBJ1-1; TRBD1 is a possible D gene (5 bases). The CDR3 runs 13 residues. Germline V gene lookup returns CDR1 LGHDT and CDR2 YNNKEL (reference sequence). The ends were cut back, 5 bases at V and 10 bases at J, with 17 bases in the middle. CDR3 sequence: CASSYFTGGGAFF. The DNA of the CDR3 is TGTGCCAGCAGCTACTTCACGGGTGGGGGAGCTTTCTTT.

This chain joins TRBV28 and TRBJ1-6; 10 bases fit TRBD1. The V segment lost 3 bases and the J segment 7 bases; nucleotides outside the gene matches: 3. CDR3 length: 15 residues. Germline loops: CDR1 MDHEN, CDR2 SYDVKM. CDR3 loop: CASSFRTGGNSPLHF. CDR3 in DNA: TGTGCCAGCAGTTTTCGGACAGGGGGAAATTCACCCCTCCACTTT. Together with reference TRBV28 and TRBJ1-6, the CDR3 gives the full variable domain: DVKVTQSSRYLVKRTGEKVFLECVQDMDHENMFWYRQDPGLGLRLIYFSYDVKMKEKGDIPEGYSVSREKKERFSLILESASTNQTSMYLCASSFRTGGNSPLHFGNGTRLTVT.

This clonotype was observed many times. V usage is TRBV15 and J usage is TRBJ1-5; TRBD1 might be the D (5 bases). Trimming took off 3 bases at V and 5 bases at J, with 17 bases between the two ends. Germline V gene data show CDR1 as LNHNV and CDR2 as YYDKDF (reference sequence). The CDR3 runs to 16 residues. The CDR3 DNA reads TGTGCCACCAGCAGGAGCGGGGGTGGGATCTATCAGCCCCAGCATTTT. Its protein product is CATSRSGGGIYQPQHF.

This clonotype was seen a handful of times. CDR3 protein: CASSQGNGNTIYF. CDR3 DNA sequence: TGCGCCAGCAGCCAAGGGAATGGAAACACCATATATTTT. The chain links TRBV4-1 to TRBJ1-3; the D is unclear. Trimming removed 1 base at V and 3 bases at J, with 4 bases between. The germline V gene has CDR1 MGHRA and CDR2 YSYEKL. This CDR3 has 13 residues.

The chain combines TRBV24-1 with TRBJ2-3, with D possibly being TRBD1 (6 bases). Germline V gives CDR1 KGHDR, CDR2 SFDVKD. The CDR3 has 15 residues. Trimming cost V 0 bases and J 3 bases, with 9 bases left between them. CDR3 region: CATSDLTGRTDTQYF. CDR3 DNA sequence: TGTGCCACCAGTGATTTGACAGGGCGAACAGATACGCAGTATTTT.

This rearrangement joins TRBV2 to TRBJ2-2; a possible D gene is TRBD1 (6 bases). This CDR3 comprises 15 residues. Looked up from germline, CDR1 is SNHLY and CDR2 is FYNNEI. V was cut by 7 bases and J by 0 bases, with 12 bases left in between. The CDR3 DNA reads as TGTGCCAGCAAGCTACAGGGATCGAACACCGGGGAGCTGTTTTTT. Protein sequence: CASKLQGSNTGELFF.

This clonotype was detected a few times. The chain employs TRBV7-3 and TRBJ1-2; 8 nucleotides match TRBD1. The CDR3 loop spans 15 amino acids. The V and J ends lost 1 base and 4 bases, in that order; junction bases with no gene match: 5. Germline-derived CDR1 and CDR2 are SGHTA and FQGTGA. This CDR3 reads CASSLKAGGPYGYTF. Here the CDR3 DNA reads TGTGCCAGCAGCTTAAAGGCAGGGGGCCCCTATGGCTACACCTTC.

The rearrangement links TRBV12-3 or TRBV12-4 to TRBJ1-2; 7 bases align to TRBD1. V lost 3 bases, J lost 0 bases, and 10 bases stayed unmatched. This CDR3 comprises 17 residues. CDR3 protein: CASSFKGTVLANYGYTF. CDR3 nucleotide sequence: TGTGCCAGCAGTTTTAAGGGGACAGTTCTAGCTAACTATGGCTACACCTTC.